This TCR beta chain was found in a study of blood T cell repertoires in COVID-19. Germline assignment: CDR1 SGHDT and CDR2 YYEEEE. V lost 4 bases and J 3 bases, leaving 10 bases between the germline ends. This CDR3 has 13 residues. Repertoires were generated with immunoSEQ multiplex PCR, while TCRdb's copy carries only in-frame clones and drops some. The repertoire holds approximately 220,000 clones, with around 86% as singletons. This TCR derives from a woman in her forties with acute COVID-19. The V and J genes are TRBV5-6 and TRBJ1-1; D remains unclear. The sample taken for sequencing was PBMCs or T cells enriched from blood (not recorded which). The CDR3 sequence: CASSGPTDTEAFF. The CDR3 region has the DNA TGTGCCAGCAGCGGGCCGACGGACACTGAAGCTTTCTTT.